The TCR beta chain described here comes from a study of blood T cell repertoires in COVID-19 (dated by TCRdb to 2018 to 2021). Describing the broader study: Samples covering the acute and convalescent phases of COVID-19 were provided by collaborators in the United States, Italy and Spain. The dataset comprised deeply sampled blood TCRbeta repertoires from subjects exposed to, actively infected with, or recovered from COVID-19. The material from the prospective study consisted of cDNA or gDNA derived from T cells, B-cell-depleted T cells, or PBMCs. Samples came from the ongoing ImmuneRACE study (first 160 participants) plus 1,254 subjects from 6 global collaborators. A freely available public database, intended as a resource for researchers studying the immune response to SARS-CoV-2, is where the repertoires were released. HLA class I and class II types, where available, came from metadata supplied by the sample provider rather than from assay-based typing. A de-identified subject ID, COVID-19 status, age in years and sex were almost always included in the sample metadata. Study-wide findings and limitations: The amount of clinical and demographic metadata varied by source and participant and was provided uncurated.

For this chain, trimming is 7 bases at the V end and 5 bases at the J end, and the number of junction bases without a gene match is 8. From the cysteine through the phenylalanine, the CDR3 covers 13 amino acids. This entry keeps only the CDR3 DNA: 39 bases, framed from base 1. From a lookup of the germline V gene, CDR1 and CDR2 are SNHLY and FYNNEI. TCRbeta CDR3 regions were amplified from genomic DNA using the immunoSEQ Assay, a bias-controlled multiplex PCR. The authors' pipeline ran thus. Nucleated cell counts per sample were estimated from amplification of reference gene primers within the assay. To quantify the absolute abundance of each unique TCRbeta CDR3 rearrangement, sequence reads were collapsed and filtered. For each sample, productive Simpson clonality was calculated by taking the square root of Simpson's diversity index across productive rearrangements. The clones in this table, taken by TCRdb from immuneACCESS, are in-frame only. Not every clone is retained; where verified, under half of the shortfall comes from an unresolved V gene, and the cause of the rest is unknown. The V and J calls and clone size come from that table; D and trimming were worked out from the DNA. The sample yields 80,000 to 95,000 clones; roughly 90% were counted once. The ten largest clonotypes hold approximately 7.4% of the sample.

With regard to this clone: The specificity of this receptor is unknown. No qualities accompany the bases; no much larger clone lies one base away.

Whole blood was collected in K2EDTA tubes by collaborating institutions according to the institutions' own protocols. Collaborator samples were shipped for TCRbeta analysis as frozen whole blood, isolated PBMCs, or DNA extracted from either sample type. Sequencing used peripheral blood. The chain was built from TRBV2 and TRBJ2-7, and 7 junctional nucleotides match TRBD2. This TCR was recovered from a man aged 65 to 79 with acute or convalescent COVID-19. CDR3 sequence: CASMGGLGDEQYF. The base sequence is TGTGCCAGCATGGGAGGGCTCGGGGACGAGCAGTACTTC.